This T cell receptor (beta chain) was retrieved from a study of blood T cells in healthy people across ages. Overall study results and limits: Age showed a roughly linear inverse relationship with TCR beta diversity per million T cells.

It was with a sample-barcoded 5' primer and a J-beta primer mix that a second PCR of roughly 7 to 12 cycles was run. TCRdb reprocessed the 5' RACE reads via MiXCR and lists one record per CDR3 protein. This table has around 1.7 million distinct CDR3 sequences, about 28% appearing once. The germline V and J ends were trimmed by 3 bases and 1 base, with 13 bases remaining between them. The CDR3 sequence is 16 residues long. Germline CDR1 reads LNHDA; CDR2 reads SQIVND (reference sequence). There are a few counts of this clonotype. Antigen: not known. The chain links TRBV19 to TRBJ2-1; D gene ambiguous. The TCR sequence derives from a woman younger than 45 in good health. The specimen was blood. The CDR3 DNA reads TGTGCCAGTAGTATTTCGGCGGCCGATTCCTACAATGAGCAGTTCTTC. It translates to CASSISAADSYNEQFF.